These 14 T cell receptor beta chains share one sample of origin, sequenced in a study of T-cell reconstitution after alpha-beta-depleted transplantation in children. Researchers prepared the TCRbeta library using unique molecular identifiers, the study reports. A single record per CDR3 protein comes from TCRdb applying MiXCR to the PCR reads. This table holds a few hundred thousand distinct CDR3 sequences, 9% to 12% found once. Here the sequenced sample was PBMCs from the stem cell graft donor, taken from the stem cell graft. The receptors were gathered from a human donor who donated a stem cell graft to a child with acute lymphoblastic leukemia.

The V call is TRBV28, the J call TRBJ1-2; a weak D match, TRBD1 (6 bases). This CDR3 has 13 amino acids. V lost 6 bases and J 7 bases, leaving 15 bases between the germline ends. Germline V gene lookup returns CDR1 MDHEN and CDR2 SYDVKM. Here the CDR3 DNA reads TGTGCCAGCAGGAGGGCAGGGGTTTTTGGCTACACCTTC. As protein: CASRRAGVFGYTF.

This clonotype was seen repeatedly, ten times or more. The CDR3: CASKVGPLNYEQYF. CDR3 in DNA: TGTGCCAGCAAAGTTGGTCCTCTAAACTACGAGCAGTACTTC. The gene calls are TRBV2 and TRBJ2-7; D remains unclear. The CDR3 contains 14 residues. Germline lookup yields CDR1 SNHLY and CDR2 FYNNEI. Trimming took off 7 bases at V and 3 bases at J, with 16 bases between the two ends.

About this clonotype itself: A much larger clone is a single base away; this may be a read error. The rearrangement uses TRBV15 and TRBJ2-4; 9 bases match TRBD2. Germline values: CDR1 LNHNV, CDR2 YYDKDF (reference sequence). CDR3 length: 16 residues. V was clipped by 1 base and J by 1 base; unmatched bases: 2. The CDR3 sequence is CATSRGGGVAKNIQYF. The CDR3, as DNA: TGTGCCACCAGCAGAGGCGGGGGGGTGGCCAAAAACATTCAGTACTTC.

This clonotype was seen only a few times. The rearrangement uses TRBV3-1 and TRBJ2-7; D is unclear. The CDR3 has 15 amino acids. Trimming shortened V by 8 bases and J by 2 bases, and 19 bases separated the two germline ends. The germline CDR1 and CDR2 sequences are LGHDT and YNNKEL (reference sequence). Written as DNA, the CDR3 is TGTGCCAGCGCGTTTAGTTACTTCTCCACCTACGAGCAGTACTTC. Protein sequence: CASAFSYFSTYEQYF.

CDR3 sequence (DNA): TGTGCCAGCAGCCAGAGTGGACAGCCCCAGCATTTT. The encoded protein is CASSQSGQPQHF. The rearrangement uses TRBV28 and TRBJ1-5; no definite D call. Germline CDR1 is MDHEN and CDR2 is SYDVKM. Between the trimmed V and J ends, which lost 6 bases and 7 bases, there was a span of 10 bases. The CDR3 is made up of 12 amino acids. The variable domain in full, with the rest retrieved from reference TRBV28 and TRBJ1-5, is DVKVTQSSRYLVKRTGEKVFLECVQDMDHENMFWYRQDPGLGLRLIYFSYDVKMKEKGDIPEGYSVSREKKERFSLILESASTNQTSMYLCASSQSGQPQHFGDGTRLSIL.

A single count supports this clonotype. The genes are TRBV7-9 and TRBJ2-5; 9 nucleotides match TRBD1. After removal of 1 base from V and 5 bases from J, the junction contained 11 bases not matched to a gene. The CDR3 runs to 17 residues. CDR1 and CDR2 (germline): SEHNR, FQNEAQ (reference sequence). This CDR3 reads CASSLEAVNRGLETQYF. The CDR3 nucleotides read TGTGCCAGCAGCTTAGAGGCCGTGAACAGGGGGCTGGAGACCCAGTACTTC.

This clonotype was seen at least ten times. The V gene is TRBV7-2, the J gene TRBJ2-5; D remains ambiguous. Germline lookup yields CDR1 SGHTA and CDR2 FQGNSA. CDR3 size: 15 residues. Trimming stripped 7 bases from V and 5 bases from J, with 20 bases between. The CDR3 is CASTLLGIVGETQYF. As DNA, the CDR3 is TGTGCCAGCACTCTCCTGGGGATAGTTGGGGAGACCCAGTACTTC. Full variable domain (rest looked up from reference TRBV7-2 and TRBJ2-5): GAGVSQSPSNKVTEKGKDVELRCDPISGHTALYWYRQSLGQGLEFLIYFQGNSAPDKSGLPSDRFSAERTGGSVSTLTIQRTQQEDSAVYLCASTLLGIVGETQYFGPGTRLLVL.

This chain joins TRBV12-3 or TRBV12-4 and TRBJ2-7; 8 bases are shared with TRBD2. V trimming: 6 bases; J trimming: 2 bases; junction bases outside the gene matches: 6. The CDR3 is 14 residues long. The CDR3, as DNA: TGTGCCAGCAGCCCCGGGAGGGAGACCTACGAGCAGTACTTC. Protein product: CASSPGRETYEQYF.

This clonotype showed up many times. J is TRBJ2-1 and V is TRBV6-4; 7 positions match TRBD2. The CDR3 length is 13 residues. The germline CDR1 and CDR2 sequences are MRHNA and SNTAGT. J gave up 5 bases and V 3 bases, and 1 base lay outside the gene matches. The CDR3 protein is CASSERENNEQFF. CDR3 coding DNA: TGTGCCAGCAGTGAGCGGGAGAACAATGAGCAGTTCTTC.

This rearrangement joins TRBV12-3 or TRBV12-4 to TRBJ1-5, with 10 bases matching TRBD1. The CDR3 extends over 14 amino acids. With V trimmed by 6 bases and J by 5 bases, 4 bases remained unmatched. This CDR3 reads CASSRTGGDQPQHF. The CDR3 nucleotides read TGTGCCAGCAGCAGGACAGGGGGAGATCAGCCCCAGCATTTT.

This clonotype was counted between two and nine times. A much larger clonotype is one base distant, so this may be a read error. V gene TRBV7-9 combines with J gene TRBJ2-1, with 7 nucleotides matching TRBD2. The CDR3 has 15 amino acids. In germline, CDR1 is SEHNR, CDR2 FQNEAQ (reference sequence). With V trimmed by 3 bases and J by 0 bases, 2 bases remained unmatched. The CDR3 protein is CASSFSGRSYNEQFF. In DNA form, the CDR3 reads TGTGCCAGCAGCTTTAGCGGGCGCTCCTACAATGAGCAGTTCTTC.

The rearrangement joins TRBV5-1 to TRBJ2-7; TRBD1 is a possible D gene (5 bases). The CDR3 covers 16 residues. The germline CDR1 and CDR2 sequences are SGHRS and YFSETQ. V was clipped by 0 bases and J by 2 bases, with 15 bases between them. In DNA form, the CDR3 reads TGCGCCAGCAGCTTGGGTGTTGGGGCAGGCACCTACGAGCAGTACTTC. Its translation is CASSLGVGAGTYEQYF.

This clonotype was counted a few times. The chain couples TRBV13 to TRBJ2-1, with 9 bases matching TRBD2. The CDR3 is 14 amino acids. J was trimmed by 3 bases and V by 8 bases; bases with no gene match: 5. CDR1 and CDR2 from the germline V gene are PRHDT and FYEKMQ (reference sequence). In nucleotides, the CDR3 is TGTGCCAGCTGCGCTAGCGGGATCTACAATGAGCAGTTCTTC. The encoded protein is CASCASGIYNEQFF.

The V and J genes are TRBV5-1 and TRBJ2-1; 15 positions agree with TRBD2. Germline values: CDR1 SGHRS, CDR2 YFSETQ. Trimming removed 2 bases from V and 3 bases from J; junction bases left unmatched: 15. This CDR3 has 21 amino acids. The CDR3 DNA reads TGCGCCAGCAGCTTTTTACCGGGACTAGCGGGAGGATATCAGAACTACAATGAGCAGTTCTTC. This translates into CASSFLPGLAGGYQNYNEQFF.